This T cell receptor (beta chain) was captured in a study of T cells in Graves' hyperthyroidism and ophthalmopathy. TCR beta CDR3 sequences were amplified from RNA transcripts. Using the HTBI primer set, a first-round RT-PCR was run on the TCR CDR3. TCRdb recomputed calls from the multiplex PCR reads with MiXCR, one row per CDR3 protein. The data show about 540,000 distinct CDR3 sequences, under 60% seen once. About this clonotype itself: Mismatch with germline at one junction end may stem from a read error.

Researchers defined stable Graves' hyperthyroidism as no ophthalmopathy progression within 18 months. A patient was excluded if there was uncontrolled infection, other autoimmune disease, pregnancy or lactation. Germline assignment: CDR1 DFQATT and CDR2 SNEGSKA (reference sequence). The CDR3 length is 15 residues. The sample taken for sequencing was peripheral blood or thyroid tissue (not recorded which). This sequence originates from a woman between 18 and 29 years old with Graves' hyperthyroidism. The V gene is TRBV20-1, the J gene TRBJ2-7, with 8 bases aligning to TRBD2. The CDR3 nucleotides read TGCAGTGCTCAACTGCGGGCGGGAGGTTCCTACGGGCAGTACTTC. Its protein product is CSAQLRAGGSYGQYF.